The TCR beta chain under discussion was sequenced for a study of CD8+ T cells in alopecia areata (dated by TCRdb to the late 2010s). With respect to the entire study: The treated patients, all with moderate-to-severe alopecia areata, were enrolled in an open-label pilot trial of oral tofacitinib given at 5 to 10 mg twice daily. Clonality in the scalp was compared among normal scalp (n=4), patchy alopecia areata scalp (n=8), and alopecia totalis/universalis scalp (n=8). Patients stayed on tofacitinib for 6 to 18 months and then had 6 months of follow-up off drug so that delayed response and recurrence could be assessed. RNA came from the PAXgene miRNA kit for fixed scalp, the miRNeasy kit for PBMCs, and the RNeasy kit for mouse skin. In humans, TCRbeta sequencing was performed on scalp tissue and on sorted CD4+ and CD8+ peripheral blood T cells from healthy controls and from patients with patchy or totalis/universalis alopecia areata. Disease severity in treated patients was measured with the SALT score, which quantifies the percentage of affected scalp surface area. In both human patients and the C3H/HeJ mouse model, the study applied high-throughput TCRbeta sequencing to look at T cell clonal expansion in alopecia areata. immunoSEQ multiplex PCR using 35 Vbeta forward primers and 13 Jbeta reverse primers was used to amplify TCRbeta CDR3 regions. Biopsies were taken from tofacitinib-treated patients at baseline and at 4 and 24 weeks of treatment, and a later scalp biopsy was taken in several of the tofacitinib-treated patients.

Regarding this clone: Its antigen specificity is not known. Base qualities are missing; no much larger clone stands one base away.

Overall study outcomes, separate from this receptor: Tofacitinib significantly decreased scalp clonality and the number of expanded CD8+ clones among the top 100 scalp clones. Shared TCR sequences between patients were less evident than in mice, which may be partly attributable to HLA diversity in the patient population. Because the treated cohort was small and included a single nonresponder, larger studies are needed to assess links between baseline CD8+ expansion and response. Unlike mouse skin, which is dominated by gammadelta T cells, normal human skin has resident alphabeta T cells that are also sequenced, and this complicates analysis of the scalp TCR repertoire. Compared with normal scalp, lesional scalp, particularly in alopecia totalis/universalis, had higher clonality and more expanded CD8+ clones, which suggests antigenic drive. During tofacitinib treatment, many expanded lesional clones remained in scalp and blood, and this persistence may partly explain relapse after treatment is stopped.

The library was prepared using the immunoSEQ multiplex PCR assay. RNA was extracted from all samples and reverse transcribed into cDNA, which served as template for TCR sequencing. SuperScript III was used to make first-strand cDNA, primed with a 2:1 mix of oligo-dT and random hexamers. A synthetic immune receptor repertoire was used to gauge amplification bias, and whatever bias remained was removed computationally. The original methods were these. After raw reads were preprocessed to remove errors, the CDR3 was defined following IMGT conventions as running from the conserved cysteine to phenylalanine. To get clonality, Shannon entropy was normalized by log2 of the number of productive unique TCRs and the result was subtracted from 1. CD4 or CD8 identity of scalp clones was inferred by cross-referencing scalp TCRbeta sequences with sorted blood CD4 and CD8 repertoires. As stored in TCRdb, this immuneACCESS dataset retains in-frame rearrangements with V and J assigned. A fraction of the clones does not appear; measured against another copy, unresolved V genes explain less than half of the discrepancy, and the remainder lacks a known reason. That table furnishes V, J and clone size, whereas the DNA furnished D and trimming. For this sample there are approximately 120,000 clones; approximately 60% appear just once. 5% to 7% of the sample is in the top ten clones.

The time point label of this sample denotes: less than five weeks on oral tofacitinib. The sample's treatment or condition label is to be understood as: oral pan-JAK inhibitor, 5-10 mg twice daily. From alopecia areata patients, peripheral blood was collected along with lesional scalp punch biopsies. PBMCs were isolated by density centrifugation and stained for CD3, CD4 and CD8, and CD4+ and CD8+ T cells were sorted on a FACSAria. V is shortened by 1 base, J by 6 bases, and the region joining them spans 7 bases. The germline V gene (reference sequence) provides CDR1 SEHNR and CDR2 FQNEAQ. The CDR3 covers 13 residues, taking in both the cysteine and the phenylalanine. Kept here is only the CDR3 DNA, which spans 39 bases and is read in frame from base 1.

This chain is built from TRBV7-9 and TRBJ1-5, with the D gene uncertain. The material was CD4+ T cells sorted from blood, obtained at week 4, from a patient treated with tofacitinib. This receptor was taken from a human donor with alopecia areata. The sequenced DNA is TGTGCCAGCAGCTTAGATTCGGTTCAGCCCCAGCATTTT. It specifies CASSLDSVQPQHF. The variable domain in full, with residues beyond the CDR3 obtained from the reference TRBV7-9 and TRBJ1-5 genes, is DTGVSQNPRHKITKRGQNVTFRCDPISEHNRLYWYRQTLGQGPEFLTYFQNEAQLEKSRLLSDRFSAERPKGSFSTLEIQRTEQGDSAMYLCASSLDSVQPQHFGDGTRLSIL.